One and the same sample provided the 30 T cell receptor beta chains below, sequenced in a study of blood T cell repertoires in COVID-19. Some clones are missing from TCRdb's copy, which holds only in-frame ones; the method was immunoSEQ multiplex PCR. Of approximately 250,000 clones in the sample, approximately 81% were seen once. The sample comprised peripheral blood. These receptors all come from a man in his fifties or sixties with acute or convalescent COVID-19.

A remark on this clone: The junction does not match germline at one end; this may be a read error. This sequence joins TRBV6-5 and TRBJ2-5; 15 nucleotides agree with TRBD2. The germline gives CDR1 MNHEY, CDR2 SVGAGI. This CDR3 contains 15 residues. The CDR3 nucleotides read TGTGCCAGCACCGGGACTAGCGGGGGGCAAGGGACCCAGTACTTC. Protein sequence: CASTGTSGGQGTQYF.

This clone has a single count. The chain recombines TRBV11-2 with TRBJ1-5; D unresolved. V shed 1 base and J shed 4 bases, with 5 bases lying between them. The CDR3 spans 13 residues. Germline loops: CDR1 SGHAT, CDR2 FQNNGV. The CDR3 loop reads CASSLGPNQPQHF. The CDR3 DNA is TGTGCCAGCAGCTTAGGGCCGAATCAGCCCCAGCATTTT.

This clone is a singleton in its sample. The J gene is TRBJ1-2, the V gene TRBV28; tentative D call: TRBD1 (6 bases). V was trimmed by 7 bases and J by 4 bases, leaving 13 bases between them. This CDR3 is 13 amino acids long. Per the germline V gene, CDR1 is MDHEN and CDR2 is SYDVKM. In DNA, the CDR3 is TGTGCCAGCACCACGACAGGTAGCTATGGCTACACCTTC. It specifies CASTTTGSYGYTF.

The rearrangement joins TRBV5-1 to TRBJ1-1; perhaps TRBD1 as D (6 bases). This CDR3 has 14 amino acids. Between the trimmed V and J ends, which lost 0 bases and 3 bases, there was a span of 9 bases. From germline, CDR1 is SGHRS and CDR2 YFSETQ. CDR3 sequence (DNA): TGCGCCAGCAGCTTGGACAGGGTGGACACTGAAGCTTTCTTT. Translated, it gives CASSLDRVDTEAFF. Full variable domain (rest looked up from reference TRBV5-1 and TRBJ1-1): KAGVTQTPRYLIKTRGQQVTLSCSPISGHRSVSWYQQTPGQGLQFLFEYFSETQRNKGNFPGRFSGRQFSNSRSEMNVSTLELGDSALYLCASSLDRVDTEAFFGQGTRLTVV.

J is TRBJ2-7 and V is TRBV6-5; D ambiguous. The CDR3 is 13 amino acids. V lost 6 bases to trimming and J lost 0 bases, with 9 bases between them. The V gene's germline CDR1 is MNHEY and CDR2 SVGAGI. The DNA of the CDR3 is TGTGCCAGCAGCCAATTCAGCTCCTACGAGCAGTACTTC. Translation: CASSQFSSYEQYF.

The rearrangement joins TRBV23-1 to TRBJ2-2, with D possibly matching TRBD2 (5 bases). TRBV23-1 is an ORF; its function is uncertain. The CDR3 consists of 18 residues. V was clipped by 2 bases and J by 1 base, with 17 bases between them. As DNA, the CDR3 is TGCGCCAGCAGTCAACGGGGAGTCTCCCGGGAGAACACCGGGGAGCTGTTTTTT. Its translation: CASSQRGVSRENTGELFF.

CDR3 in amino acids: CASSMDRANYGYTF. The DNA for the CDR3 is TGTGCCAGCAGCATGGACAGAGCTAACTATGGCTACACCTTC. The chain is built from TRBV7-8 and TRBJ1-2; weak D call: TRBD1 (6 bases). V dropped 5 bases and J dropped 0 bases, with 10 bases sitting between them. This CDR3 spans 14 amino acids. Germline values: CDR1 SGHVS, CDR2 FQNEAQ.

This clone has a handful of counts. The chain has TRBV6-4 and TRBJ1-5; D perhaps matches TRBD1 (6 bases). Deletions cut 5 bases from V and 0 bases from J, with 11 bases between. Germline lookup yields CDR1 MRHNA and CDR2 SNTAGT. The CDR3 is 15 amino acids. The CDR3 DNA sequence: TGTGCCAGCAGTCAGACAGGAGATAGCAATCAGCCCCAGCATTTT. Protein product: CASSQTGDSNQPQHF.

The V call is TRBV7-3, the J call TRBJ2-3; the D gene is possibly TRBD2 (5 bases). V lost 4 bases, J lost 4 bases, and 15 bases lay in between. The CDR3 runs 15 residues. Germline CDR1 reads SGHTA; CDR2 reads FQGTGA. CDR3 nucleotide sequence: TGTGCCAGCAGCTCACGACTCGGAGGCTCAGATACGCAGTATTTT. Translation: CASSSRLGGSDTQYF.

The chain couples TRBV4-1 to TRBJ2-7; 9 bases match TRBD2. Trimming cost V 2 bases and J 4 bases; bases outside gene matches: 6. The CDR3 sequence is 15 residues long. The V gene's germline CDR1 is MGHRA and CDR2 YSYEKL. The CDR3 protein is CASSQSSSGVYEQYF. The CDR3 DNA reads TGCGCCAGCAGCCAATCATCTAGCGGGGTGTACGAGCAGTACTTC.

The CDR3 DNA reads TGCGCCAGCAGCCAAGACATCCCCTCCAGGGCTGGGGCGGAAGAAAAACTGTTTTTT. Amino acids: CASSQDIPSRAGAEEKLFF. The chain combines TRBV4-3 with TRBJ1-4, with D possibly TRBD1 on 5 matching bases. The CDR3 totals 19 residues. In germline, CDR1 is LGHNA, CDR2 YSLEER. The V and J ends lost 0 bases and 8 bases respectively, with 25 bases between them.

V and J are TRBV30 and TRBJ2-1; 8 bases are shared with TRBD2. The CDR3 extends over 19 amino acids. Trimming at V came to 2 bases and at J to 6 bases, leaving 21 bases not matched to a gene. Germline values: CDR1 GTSNPN, CDR2 SVGIG (reference sequence). DNA of the CDR3: TGTGCCTGGAGTCCCGGGGTGCTCGGGGGGGGCCCCCAGGGCAATGAGCAGTTCTTC. It is translated as CAWSPGVLGGGPQGNEQFF.

This chain connects TRBV21-1 to TRBJ2-7; the tabulated D call, TRBD1, remains unverified against the DNA. TRBV21-1 is classified as a pseudogene. The CDR3 consists of 11 residues. CDR3 sequence: CASSGTGREYF. The CDR3 nucleotides are TGTGCCAGCTCCGGGACAGGGAGAGAGTACTTC.

This chain links TRBV9 with TRBJ2-5; TRBD2 agrees at 10 bases. The V segment lost 4 bases and the J segment 5 bases; nucleotides outside the gene matches: 5. The CDR3 spans 14 residues. Germline V gene lookup returns CDR1 SGDLS and CDR2 YYNGEE. CDR3 nucleotides: TGTGCCAGCAGCTCAGCGGGAGGGACGGAGACCCAGTACTTC. Its translation: CASSSAGGTETQYF.

This clone occurred a few times. This chain connects TRBV7-6 to TRBJ1-5, with D uncertain. V lost 5 bases and J 4 bases, leaving 18 bases between the germline ends. The CDR3 totals 16 residues. CDR1 and CDR2 from the germline V gene are SGHVS and FNYEAQ. The CDR3 coding sequence is TGTGCCAGCAGCCTGGGCTCCCCCTTCATTAATCAGCCCCAGCATTTT. This encodes CASSLGSPFINQPQHF.

The V and J genes are TRBV5-1 and TRBJ2-1; no clear D. The CDR3 loop spans 14 amino acids. Trimming pared 5 bases from V and 8 bases from J, leaving 17 bases between. Germline lookup yields CDR1 SGHRS and CDR2 YFSETQ. CDR3 sequence: CASSRSVPLDEQFF. In DNA, the CDR3 is TGCGCCAGCAGTAGGAGTGTACCCTTGGATGAGCAGTTCTTC.

The chain recombines TRBV18 with TRBJ1-2, with D unclear. V lost 2 bases, J lost 7 bases, and 14 bases lay in between. Germline CDR1 is KGHSH and CDR2 is LQKENI. The CDR3 has 14 amino acids. The CDR3 is CASSPSAGFSGYTF. The CDR3 nucleotides read TGTGCCAGCTCACCAAGTGCGGGGTTTAGTGGCTACACCTTC.

This clone was found a few times. The chain uses TRBV27 and TRBJ1-2; D is undetermined. The CDR3 is 13 residues long. Germline lookup yields CDR1 MNHEY and CDR2 SMNVEV (reference sequence). The V end lost 5 bases, the J end lost 5 bases, and 12 bases lay between the germline ends. CDR3 coding DNA: TGTGCCAGCAGTCCGGTGACTGGTTATGGCTACACCTTC. Its protein is CASSPVTGYGYTF.

The chain carries TRBV11-3 and TRBJ1-4; maybe TRBD1 (5 bases). Germline V gene sequence: CDR1 SGHNT, CDR2 YENEEA. Trimming shortened V by 2 bases and J by 4 bases, and 17 bases separated the two germline ends. The CDR3 length is 17 residues. This chain's CDR3 is CASSLRQYEVGNEKLFF. As DNA, the CDR3 is TGTGCCAGCAGCTTACGACAGTATGAGGTTGGTAATGAAAAACTGTTTTTT.

The chain carries TRBV7-8 and TRBJ2-2, with a tentative D call TRBD1 (6 bases). V lost 3 bases and J lost 3, with 17 bases in between. From germline, CDR1 is SGHVS and CDR2 FQNEAQ. The CDR3 sequence is 17 residues long. In DNA form, the CDR3 reads TGTGCCAGCAGCTTTGGGGATAGGGGGAGTGACACCGGGGAGCTGTTTTTT. It encodes CASSFGDRGSDTGELFF.

The rearrangement uses TRBV7-9 and TRBJ1-1, with 7 bases matching TRBD1. CDR1 SEHNR and CDR2 FQNEAQ come from the germline V gene (reference sequence). Trimming at V came to 5 bases and at J to 4 bases, leaving 10 bases not matched to a gene. This CDR3 spans 15 amino acids. CDR3 sequence reads: CASSKRGQRSTEAFF. CDR3 DNA sequence: TGTGCCAGCAGCAAGAGGGGGCAGAGGAGCACTGAAGCTTTCTTT.

This sequence joins TRBV24-1 and TRBJ1-5; 9 bases are shared with TRBD1. The CDR3 totals 17 residues. Unmatched junction bases numbered 10, after V lost 8 bases and J lost 0 bases. The V gene's germline CDR1 is KGHDR and CDR2 SFDVKD. CDR3 loop: CATTVPGQGNSNQPQHF. The CDR3 region has the DNA TGTGCCACCACAGTCCCGGGACAGGGTAATAGCAATCAGCCCCAGCATTTT.

The rearrangement links TRBV3-1 (or the pseudogene TRBV3-2) to TRBJ2-7; no definite D call. Germline CDR1 LGHDT, CDR2 YNNKEL (reference sequence). V was cut by 1 base and J by 7 bases, with 5 bases left in between. This CDR3 spans 11 amino acids. CDR3 nucleotides: TGTGCCAGCAGCCAAGCTATGGAGCAGTACTTC. Translated, it gives CASSQAMEQYF.

The chain combines TRBV18 with TRBJ2-7; TRBD1 aligns across 9 bases. The CDR3 sequence is 17 residues long. V dropped 1 base and J dropped 5; count of bases not matched to a gene: 12. Germline V gene data show CDR1 as KGHSH and CDR2 as LQKENI. The CDR3 sequence is CASSPQSPGTGYHEQYF. CDR3 nucleotides: TGTGCCAGCTCACCACAAAGCCCCGGGACAGGGTACCACGAGCAGTACTTC.

This clone has a single count. DNA for the CDR3: TGTGCCAGCAGTTCCCCTCCTAGCGGGAGGGGGGAGACCCAGTACTTC. Translation gives CASSSPPSGRGETQYF. V and J are TRBV6-2 or TRBV6-3 and TRBJ2-5; 12 bases are a match to TRBD2. Per germline, CDR1 MNHEY and CDR2 SVGEGT. This CDR3 is 16 amino acids long. Losses at the gene ends were 4 bases for V and 5 bases for J; bases not matched to a gene: 8.

This sequence joins TRBV4-2 and TRBJ2-6; 7 positions agree with TRBD2. The CDR3 has 19 amino acids. The germline V gene has CDR1 LGHNA and CDR2 YNFKEQ. Losses at the gene ends were 1 base for V and 0 bases for J; bases not matched to a gene: 9. The CDR3 spells CASSQVVIGGGSGANVLTF. Written as DNA, the CDR3 is TGTGCCAGCAGCCAAGTAGTTATTGGGGGGGGCTCTGGGGCCAACGTCCTGACTTTC.

This clone was picked up one time. The V gene is TRBV9, the J gene TRBJ2-2, with TRBD2 matching 13 bases. J lost 5 bases, V lost 0 bases, and 16 bases had no gene match. There are 21 residues in the CDR3. Germline CDR1 reads SGDLS; CDR2 reads YYNGEE. CDR3 DNA: TGTGCCAGCAGCGTAGAGGGCCTCGGACTAGCGGGAGTGATGGGAACCGGGGAGCTGTTTTTT. It encodes CASSVEGLGLAGVMGTGELFF.

The chain links TRBV19 to TRBJ1-1, with 7 nucleotides matching TRBD1. With V trimmed by 5 bases and J by 3 bases, 6 bases remained unmatched. Germline-derived CDR1 and CDR2 are LNHDA and SQIVND (reference sequence). This CDR3 has 14 residues. Written as DNA, the CDR3 is TGTGCCAGTAGTGATCGGGACAGAGACACTGAAGCTTTCTTT. It is translated as CASSDRDRDTEAFF.

The gene calls are TRBV9 and TRBJ1-4, with TRBD1 matching over 8 bases. The CDR3 length is 16 residues. Per the germline V gene, CDR1 is SGDLS and CDR2 is YYNGEE. Trimming removed 2 bases from V and 8 bases from J; junction bases left unmatched: 11. The CDR3 loop reads CASSVDPTGALEKLFF. The CDR3 DNA reads as TGTGCCAGCAGCGTGGATCCGACAGGGGCGCTAGAAAAACTGTTTTTT.

The V and J genes are TRBV27 and TRBJ2-3; TRBD2 matches 8 bases. The V and J ends lost 7 bases and 0 bases, in that order; junction bases with no gene match: 0. Germline-derived CDR1 and CDR2 are MNHEY and SMNVEV (reference sequence). The CDR3 contains 13 residues. The CDR3 protein is CASKRESTDTQYF. CDR3 nucleotide sequence: TGTGCCAGCAAGCGGGAGAGCACAGATACGCAGTATTTT.